Each of the 10 T cell receptor beta chains below was sequenced from the same sample in a study of blood T cell repertoires in COVID-19. The table came from immunoSEQ multiplex PCR; TCRdb's copy has only in-frame clones and leaves some out. Among about 270,000 clones listed, more than 70% were seen once. Sequencing was done on a sample of peripheral blood. These receptors were taken from a woman at least 80 years old with COVID-19, enrolled during active disease.

This clone has a single count. The rearrangement uses TRBV18 and TRBJ2-7, with D perhaps matching TRBD1 (5 bases). The length of the CDR3 is 12 residues. The V and J ends lost 3 bases and 6 bases respectively, with 9 bases between them. Germline CDR1 is KGHSH and CDR2 is LQKENI. In DNA, the CDR3 is TGTGCCAGCTCACCGGGGCCCGGCGAGCAGTACGTC. Its protein product is CASSPGPGEQYV.

The chain employs TRBV20-1 and TRBJ2-3; weak D call: TRBD2 (6 bases). The germline V and J ends were trimmed by 3 bases and 4 bases, with 14 bases remaining between them. The CDR3 runs to 14 residues. Germline V lookup: CDR1 DFQATT, CDR2 SNEGSKA (reference sequence). CDR3 in amino acids: CSASSRTKADTQYF. The CDR3 coding sequence is TGCAGTGCTAGTTCCCGGACTAAAGCAGATACGCAGTATTTT.

CDR3 protein: CASDKTVAVNQPQHF. CDR3 nucleotides: TGTGCCAGCGATAAGACAGTTGCGGTCAATCAGCCCCAGCATTTT. J is TRBJ1-5 and V is TRBV6-5; D is perhaps TRBD1 (5 bases). Between the trimmed V and J ends, which lost 8 bases and 3 bases, there was a span of 17 bases. CDR1 and CDR2 (germline): MNHEY, SVGAGI. The length of the CDR3 is 15 residues.

The chain combines TRBV5-1 with TRBJ1-2, with 7 bases aligning to TRBD1. J lost 8 bases, V lost 0 bases, and 7 bases had no gene match. The germline gives CDR1 SGHRS, CDR2 YFSETQ. This CDR3 region has 14 residues. CDR3 loop: CASSLEGQTGGYTF. The CDR3 DNA sequence: TGCGCCAGCAGCTTGGAGGGACAGACCGGAGGCTACACCTTC. The full variable domain, in which reference TRBV5-1 and TRBJ1-2 provide the parts outside the CDR3, is KAGVTQTPRYLIKTRGQQVTLSCSPISGHRSVSWYQQTPGQGLQFLFEYFSETQRNKGNFPGRFSGRQFSNSRSEMNVSTLELGDSALYLCASSLEGQTGGYTFGSGTRLTVV.

V is TRBV15 and J is TRBJ2-3; TRBD1 is a possible D gene (6 bases). Germline V gene sequence: CDR1 LNHNV, CDR2 YYDKDF (reference sequence). V was shortened by 0 bases and J by 2 bases, with 15 bases between the two germline ends. CDR3 length: 17 residues. CDR3 loop: CATSRDRGGRFTDTQYF. The CDR3, as DNA: TGTGCCACCAGCAGAGATCGAGGGGGACGCTTCACAGATACGCAGTATTTT.

The gene calls are TRBV20-1 and TRBJ1-1; no definite D call. Germline V lookup: CDR1 DFQATT, CDR2 SNEGSKA (reference sequence). The V end was cut by 5 bases, the J end by 5 bases, with 9 bases between. This CDR3 has 11 amino acids. This chain's CDR3 is CSAAGGTEAFF. The CDR3 DNA follows: TGCAGTGCTGCGGGAGGGACTGAAGCTTTCTTT.

V gene TRBV6-5 combines with J gene TRBJ1-3; D is ambiguous. The CDR3 contains 11 residues. The germline gives CDR1 MNHEY, CDR2 SVGAGI. V lost 11 bases and J 6 bases, leaving 11 bases between the germline ends. The CDR3: CAAGRENTIYF. The CDR3 DNA reads as TGTGCCGCCGGGAGGGAAAACACCATATATTTT.

The chain uses TRBV10-1 and TRBJ1-1; 8 bases are shared with TRBD1. Germline V lookup: CDR1 WNHNN, CDR2 SYGVQD (reference sequence). Losses at the gene ends were 6 bases for V and 1 base for J; bases not matched to a gene: 4. The CDR3 consists of 14 residues. The CDR3 bases are TGCGCCAGCAGCACAGGGGGAAGGAACACTGAAGCTTTCTTT. As protein: CASSTGGRNTEAFF.

This clone was detected only once. The chain uses TRBV4-1 and TRBJ1-1, with D hard to call. Germline loops: CDR1 MGHRA, CDR2 YSYEKL. The CDR3 has 15 residues. The ends were cut back, 0 bases at V and 1 base at J, with 9 bases in the middle. CDR3 region: CASSQDLTRNTEAFF. The CDR3 DNA reads TGCGCCAGCAGCCAAGATCTGACAAGGAACACTGAAGCTTTCTTT.

The chain couples TRBV15 to TRBJ1-5; D not certain. Trimming removed 0 bases from V and 5 bases from J, with 8 bases in between. Germline CDR1 is LNHNV and CDR2 is YYDKDF (reference sequence). CDR3 size: 14 residues. The CDR3 reads CATSRDRWYQPQHF. As DNA, the CDR3 is TGTGCCACCAGCAGAGATCGGTGGTATCAGCCCCAGCATTTT.